Shown below are 9 T cell receptor beta chains from a single sample sequenced in a study of T-cell reconstitution after alpha-beta-depleted transplantation in children. Unique molecular identifiers were built into the TCRbeta library. TCRdb re-called the PCR reads with MiXCR, one entry per CDR3 protein. This sample has about 400,000 distinct CDR3 sequences, with approximately 12% found just once. Sequences were derived from PBMCs, sampled from the stem cell graft. Source of these receptors: a human donor who donated a stem cell graft to a child with Fanconi anemia.

As to this clonotype: A much bigger clone sits one base away, suggesting this may be a read error. The conserved phenylalanine or tryptophan is not found at the CDR3 terminus, so this likely reflects a read error. The chain carries TRBV12-3 or TRBV12-4 and TRBJ1-1, with a possible D match to TRBD1 (6 bases). Trimming cost V 5 bases and J 2 bases, with 18 bases left between them. The CDR3 spans 16 residues. The CDR3 DNA reads TGTGCCAGCAGTCCCATAGGGGGGGTGCGCAACACTGAAGCTTTCTAT. Translating it yields CASSPIGGVRNTEAFY.

The rearrangement links TRBV5-1 to TRBJ1-2, with D possibly matching TRBD1 (6 bases). This CDR3 is 13 amino acids long. V lost 5 bases to trimming and J lost 4 bases, with 12 bases between them. Germline V gene sequence: CDR1 SGHRS, CDR2 YFSETQ. CDR3 protein: CASSSDSPYGYTF. The CDR3 region has the DNA TGCGCCAGCAGTTCGGACAGCCCCTATGGCTACACCTTC.

V usage is TRBV5-8 and J usage is TRBJ1-1; no clear D. Germline values: CDR1 SGHTS, CDR2 YDEGEE. Trimming took off 0 bases at V and 5 bases at J, with 14 bases between the two ends. This CDR3 spans 15 amino acids. CDR3 loop: CASSLGPRSSTEAFF. As DNA, the CDR3 is TGTGCCAGCAGCTTGGGGCCCCGGTCGTCTACTGAAGCTTTCTTT.

This clonotype was seen at least ten times. The chain uses TRBV7-2 and TRBJ1-4; D is perhaps TRBD1 (5 bases). Germline V gene sequence: CDR1 SGHTA, CDR2 FQGNSA. The V gene lost 5 bases and the J gene lost 6 bases, with 16 bases spanning the gap. There are 15 residues in the CDR3. CDR3 DNA: TGTGCCAGCAGCGTTACCTCAGGGCAGCATGAAAAACTGTTTTTT. Translation: CASSVTSGQHEKLFF.

This chain connects TRBV10-3 to TRBJ1-5; 8 bases are shared with TRBD1. The CDR3 totals 13 residues. The junction had 1 base not matched to a gene; V was cut back by 5 bases and J by 4 bases. Germline assignment: CDR1 ENHRY and CDR2 SYGVKD. The DNA for the CDR3 is TGTGCCATCAGTAGGGACAGGAATCAGCCCCAGCATTTT. It encodes CAISRDRNQPQHF.

DNA for the CDR3: TGTGCCAGCAGTTTTAGGGGGGCTTGGGGCGATACGCAGTATTTT. Translated: CASSFRGAWGDTQYF. V and J are TRBV12-3 or TRBV12-4 and TRBJ2-3, with D perhaps being TRBD1 or TRBD2 (6 bases each). This CDR3 comprises 15 residues. V gave up 3 bases and J gave up 6 bases, with 16 bases separating them.

DNA of the CDR3: TGTGCCAGCTCAGGGGACTCGCTTGGTGAGCAGTTCTTC. It specifies CASSGDSLGEQFF. The chain links TRBV18 to TRBJ2-1; TRBD2 might be the D (6 bases). The germline V gene has CDR1 KGHSH and CDR2 LQKENI. The V and J ends lost 5 bases and 9 bases respectively, with 14 bases between them. The CDR3 has 13 residues.

The chain is built from TRBV12-3 or TRBV12-4 and TRBJ2-2; 8 nucleotides align to TRBD1. The trim removed 3 bases at V and 6 bases at J, leaving 6 bases unmatched. The CDR3 loop spans 15 amino acids. Written as DNA, the CDR3 is TGTGCCAGCAGTTTTGGACAGGGAGCTGCCGGGGAGCTGTTTTTT. This gives the protein CASSFGQGAAGELFF.

The V call is TRBV6-1, the J call TRBJ1-5; D not certain. This CDR3 spans 9 amino acids. V shed 3 bases and J shed 9 bases, with 0 bases lying between them. Germline CDR1 is MNHNS and CDR2 is SASEGT. For the CDR3, the DNA is TGTGCCAGCAGTGAGCCCCAGCATTTT. It translates to CASSEPQHF.